This T cell receptor (beta chain) was documented in a study of shared clonotypes between healthy human individuals. The repertoire was sequenced with immunoSEQ multiplex PCR; TCRdb's copy has only in-frame clones and lacks some. The profile shows millions of clones, over 85% of them singletons. The CDR3 has 13 amino acids. CDR1 is SGHNT and CDR2 is YENEEA in the germline V gene. Trimming stripped 0 bases from V and 7 bases from J, with 6 bases between. This clonotype was obtained from a man in his late teens or twenties in good health. The chain recombines TRBV11-3 with TRBJ2-2, with D unresolved. Sequenced material: naive CD4+ T cells sorted from blood. Documented subset: CD45RA+ positively selected. DNA for the CDR3: TGTGCCAGCAGCTTAGAAGGCGTCGGGGAGCTGTTTTTT. The encoded protein is CASSLEGVGELFF.